The rows below give T cell receptor beta chains drawn from one sample of a study of blood T cell repertoires in COVID-19. Profiling relied on immunoSEQ multiplex PCR, and the TCRdb table lists in-frame clones only, not all of them. The repertoire consists of about 120,000 clones, with roughly 84% occurring once and the leading ten covering less than 8.5%. The sequenced sample was peripheral blood. The receptors derive from a woman in her sixties or seventies who had recovered from COVID-19. The CDR3 runs from the conserved cysteine through the conserved F or W. The D gene is left open where the match is weak. Some rows have no size entry. The others give once, few or many, or a class for an expanded clone.

j_call clone_size d_call v_call cdr3_aa cdr3_nt
TRBJ2-1 NA NA TRBV5-4 CASSPRAGVAYNEQFF TGTGCCAGCAGCCCAAGAGCAGGGGTGGCCTACAATGAGCAGTTCTTC
TRBJ2-7 NA NA TRBV30 CAWGFSYEQYF TGTGCCTGGGGCTTCTCCTACGAGCAGTACTTC
TRBJ1-2 NA NA TRBV28 CASSAHDLRDNYYGYTF TGTGCCAGCAGTGCGCACGATCTCCGGGACAACTACTATGGCTACACCTTC
TRBJ2-3 NA TRBD1 TRBV2 CASSLDRGRGGTQYF TGTGCCAGCAGTTTGGACAGGGGCAGGGGTGGTACGCAGTATTTT
TRBJ1-1 NA TRBD1 TRBV12-5 CASGPGQGLNTEAFF TGTGCTAGTGGCCCCGGACAGGGATTAAACACTGAAGCTTTCTTT
TRBJ1-2 few NA TRBV12-3/TRBV12-4 CASSFGQGRGYTF TGTGCCAGCAGTTTCGGCCAGGGAAGGGGCTACACCTTC
TRBJ2-7 NA TRBD1 TRBV10-3 CAISESLGTGVADYEQYF TGTGCCATCAGTGAGTCGTTAGGGACAGGGGTCGCTGACTACGAGCAGTACTTC
TRBJ1-5 NA NA TRBV6-5 CASSSRGRSANQPQHF TGTGCCAGCAGTTCCCGGGGGAGAAGTGCGAATCAGCCCCAGCATTTT
TRBJ2-5 NA TRBD1 TRBV5-6 CASSFGQGAAETQYF TGTGCCAGCAGCTTCGGACAGGGGGCGGCGGAGACCCAGTACTTC
TRBJ1-1 NA TRBD1 TRBV5-1 CASSSGQGTNTEAFF TGCGCCAGCAGCTCAGGACAGGGGACGAACACTGAAGCTTTCTTT
TRBJ2-2 NA TRBD1 TRBV4-2 CASSPDRGKDTGELFF TGTGCCAGCAGCCCGGACAGGGGAAAGGACACCGGGGAGCTGTTTTTT
TRBJ1-2 NA TRBD1 TRBV28 CASSFGGQPYGYTF TGTGCCAGCAGTTTTGGGGGACAGCCCTATGGCTACACCTTC
TRBJ2-1 NA NA TRBV15 CATSRDDGGTADNEQFF TGTGCCACCAGCAGAGATGACGGCGGGACCGCAGACAATGAGCAGTTCTTC
TRBJ2-2 NA TRBD2 TRBV4-1 CASSQDARGAPEWNTGELFF TGCGCCAGCAGCCAAGATGCGCGGGGGGCCCCCGAGTGGAACACCGGGGAGCTGTTTTTT
TRBJ1-1 NA TRBD1 TRBV19 CASSIDRQGWTEAFF TGTGCCAGTAGTATCGATAGACAGGGTTGGACTGAAGCTTTCTTT
TRBJ1-6 once NA TRBV7-3 CASSLNRGGNSPLHF TGTGCCAGCAGCTTAAATAGGGGTGGTAATTCACCCCTCCACTTT
TRBJ1-2 NA NA TRBV28 CASSPGGYGYTF TGTGCCAGCAGTCCTGGAGGGTATGGCTACACCTTC
TRBJ2-1 NA TRBD2 TRBV5-1 CASREGLAGGSSYNEQFF TGCGCCAGCAGGGAGGGACTAGCGGGAGGGAGCTCCTACAATGAGCAGTTCTTC
TRBJ2-5 NA TRBD2 TRBV10-3 CAHQRSGGETQYF TGTGCCCATCAGAGGAGCGGGGGAGAGACCCAGTACTTC
TRBJ1-1 NA NA TRBV7-2 CASSLIPALSGEAFF TGTGCCAGCAGCTTAATCCCTGCACTCTCCGGTGAAGCTTTCTTT
TRBJ2-1 NA NA TRBV28 CASFGRDRHNEQFF TGTGCCAGCTTCGGGCGGGACAGACACAATGAGCAGTTCTTC
TRBJ2-2 NA TRBD2 TRBV3-1/TRBV3-2 CASSQGLAGVGTGELFF TGTGCCAGCAGCCAGGGACTAGCGGGAGTGGGAACCGGGGAGCTGTTTTTT
TRBJ1-1 NA NA TRBV7-3 CASSAYRNTEAFF TGTGCCAGCAGCGCCTACAGGAACACTGAAGCTTTCTTT
TRBJ1-6 NA TRBD1 TRBV5-1 CASSDGQGGSYNSPLHF TGCGCCAGCAGCGACGGACAGGGAGGATCCTATAATTCACCCCTCCACTTT